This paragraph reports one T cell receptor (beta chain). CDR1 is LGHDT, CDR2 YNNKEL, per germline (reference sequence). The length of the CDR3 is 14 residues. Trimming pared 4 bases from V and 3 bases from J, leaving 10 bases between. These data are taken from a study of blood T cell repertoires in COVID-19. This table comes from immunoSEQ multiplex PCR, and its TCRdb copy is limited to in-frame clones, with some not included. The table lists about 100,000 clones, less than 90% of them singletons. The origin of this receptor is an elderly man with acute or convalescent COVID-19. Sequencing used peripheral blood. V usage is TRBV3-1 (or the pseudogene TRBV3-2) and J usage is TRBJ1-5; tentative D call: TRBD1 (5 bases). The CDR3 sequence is CASSRGHSNQPQHF. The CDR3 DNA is TGTGCCAGCAGCCGCGGACATTCCAATCAGCCCCAGCATTTT.